This entry is about one T cell receptor beta chain. The data were taken from a study of control samples from healthy donors and cancer patients. The table came from immunoSEQ multiplex PCR; TCRdb's copy has only in-frame clones and leaves some out. The sample contains approximately 140,000 clones, more than 85% of which appear only once. Sample: blood. The sequence derives from a woman in her 30s in good health.

This chain's CDR3 is CASSLAFEVWGTYNEQFF. The CDR3 coding sequence is TGTGCCAGCAGCTTAGCTTTTGAGGTGTGGGGAACGTACAATGAGCAGTTCTTC. V usage is TRBV11-2 and J usage is TRBJ2-1; unclear D gene. V was pared by 1 base and J by 4 bases, with 20 bases between. In germline, CDR1 is SGHAT, CDR2 FQNNGV. The CDR3 is 18 amino acids.